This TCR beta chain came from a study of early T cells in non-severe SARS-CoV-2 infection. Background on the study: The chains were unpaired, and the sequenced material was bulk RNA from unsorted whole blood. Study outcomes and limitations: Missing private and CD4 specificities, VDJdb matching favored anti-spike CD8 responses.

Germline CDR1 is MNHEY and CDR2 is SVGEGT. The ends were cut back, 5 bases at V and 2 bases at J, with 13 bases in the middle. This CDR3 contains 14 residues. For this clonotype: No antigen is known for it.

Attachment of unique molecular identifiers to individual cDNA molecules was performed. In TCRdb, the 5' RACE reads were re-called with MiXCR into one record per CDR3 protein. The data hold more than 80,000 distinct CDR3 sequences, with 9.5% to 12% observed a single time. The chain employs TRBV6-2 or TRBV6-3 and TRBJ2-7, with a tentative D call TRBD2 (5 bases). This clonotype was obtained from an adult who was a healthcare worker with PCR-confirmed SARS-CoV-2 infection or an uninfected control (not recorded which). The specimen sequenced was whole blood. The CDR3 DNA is TGTGCCAGCAGTCCGGGGAATCTAGCCTACGAGCAGTACTTC. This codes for CASSPGNLAYEQYF.